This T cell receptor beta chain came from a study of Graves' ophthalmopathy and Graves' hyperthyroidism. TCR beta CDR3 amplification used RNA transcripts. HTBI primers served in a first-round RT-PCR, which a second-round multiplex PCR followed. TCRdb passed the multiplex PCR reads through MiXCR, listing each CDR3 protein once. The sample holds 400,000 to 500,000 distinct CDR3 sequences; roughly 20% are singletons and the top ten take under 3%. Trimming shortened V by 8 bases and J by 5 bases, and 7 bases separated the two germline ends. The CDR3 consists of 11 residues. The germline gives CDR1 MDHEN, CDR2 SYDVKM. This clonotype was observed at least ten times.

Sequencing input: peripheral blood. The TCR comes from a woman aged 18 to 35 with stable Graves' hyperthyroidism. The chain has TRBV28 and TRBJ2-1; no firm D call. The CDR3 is CASGKHNEQFF. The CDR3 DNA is TGTGCCAGCGGCAAGCACAATGAGCAGTTCTTC.